The rows below give T cell receptor beta chains drawn from one sample of a study of CD8 T cells in ankylosing spondylitis. TCRdb re-derived calls from the 5' RACE reads in MiXCR, one entry per CDR3 protein. Here the sample spans roughly 370,000 distinct CDR3 sequences, 20% to 25% being singletons. The sequenced sample was blood, either unsorted or a sorted T cell fraction (not recorded which). The source of these receptors is a male donor with ankylosing spondylitis. Each CDR3 is given without its conserved first and last residue. Each record gives: V gene, CDR3 protein.

>TRBV5-6
ASSFTSYEQY
>TRBV3-1
ASSQDRGGEQF
>TRBV19
ASSTRVFAEQF
>TRBV29-1
SVAGLVVSDTQY
>TRBV28
ASSTQGFPYEQY
>TRBV5-5
ASSLETNQETQY
>TRBV7-3
ASSLGGRGEETQY
>TRBV19
ASSPRTGRTETQY
>TRBV18
ASSPDFRGSPLH
>TRBV5-1
ASSLDGRATDTQY
>TRBV5-1
ASSLLGSSYEQY
>TRBV29-1
SVTPREGTGELF
>TRBV5-1
ASSPRGGRNEQF
>TRBV5-1
ASTGLAGGSKDTQY
>TRBV24-1
ATSDLRPTSVDEQF
>TRBV10-2
ASSDRVLDGYT
>TRBV7-2
ASSLAVGEQY
>TRBV27
ASSLSKREQDGYT
>TRBV5-5
ASSPTLTAGLTYEQY